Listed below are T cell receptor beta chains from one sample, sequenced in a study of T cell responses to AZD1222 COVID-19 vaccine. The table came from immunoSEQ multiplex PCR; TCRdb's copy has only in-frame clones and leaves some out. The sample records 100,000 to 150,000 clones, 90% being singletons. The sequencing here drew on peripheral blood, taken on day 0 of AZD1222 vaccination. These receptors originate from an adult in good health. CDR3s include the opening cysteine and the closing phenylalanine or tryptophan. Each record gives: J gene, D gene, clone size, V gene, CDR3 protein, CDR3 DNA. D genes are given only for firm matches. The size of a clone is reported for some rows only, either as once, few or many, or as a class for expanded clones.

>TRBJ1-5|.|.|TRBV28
CASFLGSSNQPQHF
TGTGCCAGCTTCTTGGGTTCTAGCAATCAGCCCCAGCATTTT
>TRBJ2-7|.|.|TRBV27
CASSQTRLRVGLQYF
TGTGCCAGCAGTCAGACCAGACTGCGGGTGGGGCTGCAGTACTTC
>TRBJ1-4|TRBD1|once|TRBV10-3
CASSGTDATNEKLFF
TGTGCCAGTTCCGGGACAGACGCAACTAATGAAAAACTGTTTTTT
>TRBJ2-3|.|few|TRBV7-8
CASSSTDTQYF
TGTGCCAGCAGCTCGACAGATACGCAGTATTTT
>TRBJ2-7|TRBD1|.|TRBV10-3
CAIRPTGTGYHEQYF
TGTGCCATCAGGCCTACCGGGACAGGGTACCACGAGCAGTACTTC
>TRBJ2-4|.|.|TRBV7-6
CASSLEASGEKNIQYF
TGTGCCAGCAGCTTAGAGGCATCGGGCGAAAAAAACATTCAGTACTTC
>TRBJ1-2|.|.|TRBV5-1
CASSYLGTVNYGYTF
TGCGCCAGCAGCTATCTCGGGACGGTGAACTATGGCTACACCTTC
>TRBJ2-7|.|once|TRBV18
CASSPRGGAYEQYF
TGTGCCAGCTCACCACGAGGGGGGGCCTACGAGCAGTACTTC
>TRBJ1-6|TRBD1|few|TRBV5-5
CASSLTGASSPLHF
TGTGCCAGCAGCCTGACAGGGGCCTCTTCACCCCTCCACTTT
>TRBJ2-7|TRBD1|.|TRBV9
CASGRDRQLGEQYF
TGTGCCAGCGGCAGGGACAGACAGTTGGGCGAGCAGTACTTC
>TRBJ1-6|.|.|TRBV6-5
CASNTRTRNSPLHF
TGTGCCAGCAACACACGGACTCGTAATTCACCCCTCCACTTT
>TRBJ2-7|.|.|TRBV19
CASSTQGTYEQYF
TGTGCCAGTAGTACACAGGGTACCTACGAGCAGTACTTC
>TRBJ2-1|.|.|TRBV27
CASSLSRYNEQFF
TGTGCCAGCAGTTTATCGAGGTACAATGAGCAGTTCTTC
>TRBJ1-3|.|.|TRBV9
CASSATGSSGNTIYF
TGTGCCAGCAGTGCTACAGGTAGCTCTGGAAACACCATATATTTT
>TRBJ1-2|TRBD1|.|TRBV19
CASSPPGTVPYGYTF
TGTGCCAGTAGTCCCCCCGGGACAGTGCCCTATGGCTACACCTTC
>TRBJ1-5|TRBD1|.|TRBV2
CASSATGVGNQPQHF
TGTGCCAGCAGCGCTACAGGGGTGGGCAATCAGCCCCAGCATTTT